This TCR beta chain was profiled in a study of cytomegalovirus exposure and HLA in healthy donors. The study's findings and limits: Presence/absence analysis assumed near-uniform sequencing depth across donors. TCR beta chains numbering roughly 150 were designated cytomegalovirus-associated. It has been reported that TCR beta sequences accurately predicted the HLA-A and HLA-B alleles of most subjects.

The primer mix had 60 Vbeta and 13 Jbeta primers. Assay used: immunoSEQ multiplex PCR; TCRdb lists only in-frame clones, some missing. This sample has some 130,000 clones, with roughly 80% found just once. The ends were cut back, 3 bases at V and 5 bases at J, with 8 bases in the middle. Germline V gene lookup returns CDR1 SGHTA and CDR2 FQGNSA. The CDR3 length is 12 residues. Concerning this clone: Its antigen is unidentified.

The material sequenced was PBMCs. The clonotype originates from a man in his forties in good health and CMV-seronegative. The chain has TRBV7-2 and TRBJ2-7, with a weak D call TRBD2 (6 bases). CDR3 residues: CASSLRRDEQYF. The CDR3, as DNA: TGTGCCAGCAGCTTGAGGAGGGACGAGCAGTACTTC.